These 5 T cell receptor beta chains originate from one sample sequenced in a study of shared clonotypes between healthy human individuals. Libraries were prepared by immunoSEQ multiplex PCR; TCRdb keeps only in-frame clonotypes and omits some of them. The sample has about a million clones, approximately 76% seen once; the top ten hold about 1.5%. Source material: memory CD4+ T cells sorted from blood. Subset in this sample: CD45RA-negative fraction. The receptors originated from a man between 18 and 29 years old in good health.

V gene TRBV4-1 combines with J gene TRBJ2-1, with unresolved D. Per germline, CDR1 MGHRA and CDR2 YSYEKL. The CDR3 is 11 amino acids. V was shortened by 4 bases and J by 9 bases, with 7 bases between the two germline ends. The CDR3 spells CASSPIGEQFF. The CDR3 DNA sequence: TGCGCCAGCAGCCCCATCGGTGAGCAGTTCTTC.

The chain is built from TRBV11-2 and TRBJ1-1, with unresolved D. Trimming removed 2 bases at V and 4 bases at J, with 8 bases between. CDR1 and CDR2 (germline): SGHAT, FQNNGV. CDR3 length: 13 residues. CDR3: CASSLRDFTEAFF. DNA of the CDR3: TGTGCCAGCAGCTTAAGGGATTTCACTGAAGCTTTCTTT.

The genes are TRBV28 and TRBJ2-7; D is undetermined. Germline CDR1 reads MDHEN; CDR2 reads SYDVKM. With 2 bases removed from V and 0 bases from J, the gap between germline ends came to 8 bases. The CDR3 is 14 amino acids. The CDR3 DNA is TGTGCCAGCAGTTTAGATTTTTCCTCCTACGAGCAGTACTTC. As protein: CASSLDFSSYEQYF.

V gene TRBV5-3 combines with J gene TRBJ2-1, with TRBD2 identical over 8 bases. TRBV5-3 is an ORF; its function is uncertain. This CDR3 spans 16 amino acids. V gave up 2 bases and J gave up 3 bases; unmatched junction bases: 7. The DNA of the CDR3 is TGTGCCAGAAGCTTCCGACTAGCGAACAACTACAATGAGCAGTTCTTC. As protein: CARSFRLANNYNEQFF.

Remarks on this clone: One end of the junction is discordant with germline, which a read error may explain. Additional DNA sequences in this sample encode the identical CDR3. The chain combines TRBV5-1 with TRBJ2-2; 8 nucleotides line up with TRBD2. The CDR3 extends over 15 amino acids. Germline assignment: CDR1 SGHRS and CDR2 YFSETQ. As DNA, the CDR3 is TGCGCCAGCAGCTTGGAGGCTAGCGGGCACGGGGAACTGTTTTTT. As protein: CASSLEASGHGELFF. Drawing the rest from reference TRBV5-1 and TRBJ2-2, the complete variable domain is KAGVTQTPRYLIKTRGQQVTLSCSPISGHRSVSWYQQTPGQGLQFLFEYFSETQRNKGNFPGRFSGRQFSNSRSEMNVSTLELGDSALYLCASSLEASGHGELFFGEGSRLTVL.